Detailed here is one T cell receptor beta chain. Its antigen target is currently unknown. Base qualities are not provided; no much larger clone lies one nucleotide away. Between the V and J ends, shortened by 1 base and 5 bases respectively, the junction contains 10 bases. From a lookup of the germline V gene, CDR1 and CDR2 are SGHVS and FNYEAQ. The CDR3 runs 14 residues from the cysteine to the phenylalanine. Only the CDR3 DNA is retained, 42 bases long and in frame from the first base. The run used an Illumina HiSeq 1500. TCRdb reworked the public reads: Q25 trimming with fastp, MiXCR clone assembly, productive beta chains retained. Rows with a matching CDR3 protein are joined into one entry that keeps the most common DNA and genes. The sample has approximately 150,000 distinct CDR3 sequences on record, about 6.5% of them singletons. The ten biggest clones cover roughly 18% of the sample. The data were obtained in a study of T cell repertoires in cytomegalovirus infection (dated by TCRdb to between 2018 and 2020). For context, the study as a whole: Donor HLA type was relevant to the analysis, as public TCR beta signatures indicated carriage of CMV infection together with the matching HLA type. Study-wide findings and limitations: Carriers of CMV infection plus the relevant HLA type were discriminated by the cumulative frequency of public TCR beta family members in the study cohort and in an independent approximately 350-donor cohort. The ex vivo response was dominated by HLA-C-restricted CMV-specific TCR beta clonotypes, which also provided the single most frequent clonotype in two of eight donors.

The chain employs TRBV7-6 and TRBJ2-3; 6 matching bases give a weak D call of TRBD2. Sample: PBMCs. This clonotype was sampled from a human donor in good health (CMV status not recorded). Some clones in this sample may be carry-over from other donors' samples. The bases are TGTGCCAGCAGCTTAGGCGGGGTGAAAGATACGCAGTATTTT. Its protein is CASSLGGVKDTQYF.